This entry describes one T cell receptor beta chain. These data come from a study of blood T cell repertoires in COVID-19. Background on the study: The cDNA or gDNA used as material had been derived from T cells, B-cell-depleted T cells, or PBMCs.

The germline CDR1 and CDR2 sequences are GTSNPN and SVGIG (reference sequence). This CDR3 comprises 15 residues. After removal of 3 bases from V and 1 base from J, the junction contained 8 bases not matched to a gene. Data came from immunoSEQ multiplex PCR; TCRdb stores just in-frame clones and leaves some out. The sample gives around 250,000 clones, 90% to 95% of which show up once; 0.95% to 1.5% is in the top ten. Participants were aged roughly 18 to 90 years, lived in 24 US areas, and enrolled virtually. In assigning cohorts, the study relied on participant-reported clinical history. Sequenced: PBMCs or T cells enriched from blood (not recorded which). The V gene is TRBV30, the J gene TRBJ1-1; 7 bases fit TRBD1. The receptor was derived from a human donor in a cohort exposed to, infected with or recovered from COVID-19 (not recorded which). The donor label of this sample is uncertain. The CDR3 loop reads CAWRDTGAPNTEAFF. CDR3 sequence (DNA): TGTGCCTGGAGGGATACAGGGGCTCCGAACACTGAAGCTTTCTTT.